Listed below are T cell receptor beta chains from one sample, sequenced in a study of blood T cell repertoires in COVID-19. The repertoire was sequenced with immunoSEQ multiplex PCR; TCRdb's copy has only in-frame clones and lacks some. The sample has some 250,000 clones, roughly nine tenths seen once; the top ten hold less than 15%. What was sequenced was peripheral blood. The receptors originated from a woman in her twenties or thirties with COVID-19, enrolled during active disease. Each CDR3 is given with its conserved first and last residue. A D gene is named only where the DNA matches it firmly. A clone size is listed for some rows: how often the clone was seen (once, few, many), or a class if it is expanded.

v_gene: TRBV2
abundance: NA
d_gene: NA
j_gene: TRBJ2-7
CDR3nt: TGTGCCAGCAGTGAAGTCCCCGGCTACGAGCAGTACTTC
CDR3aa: CASSEVPGYEQYF

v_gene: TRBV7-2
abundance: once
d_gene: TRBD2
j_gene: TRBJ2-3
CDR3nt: TGTGCCAGCAGGTGGACTAGCGGGTTATCCACAGATACGCAGTATTTT
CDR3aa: CASRWTSGLSTDTQYF

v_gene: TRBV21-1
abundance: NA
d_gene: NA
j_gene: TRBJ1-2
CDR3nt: TGTGCCAGCGTTCGACAGCCCCATGGCTACACCTTC
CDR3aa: CASVRQPHGYTF

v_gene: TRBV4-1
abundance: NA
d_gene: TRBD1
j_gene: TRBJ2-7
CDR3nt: TGCGCCAGCAGCCGGGGACAGGGACCCTACGAGCAGTACTTC
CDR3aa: CASSRGQGPYEQYF

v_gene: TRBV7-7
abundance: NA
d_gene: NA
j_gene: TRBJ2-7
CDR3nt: TGTGCCAGCAGCCCAGGACAAGGCTACGAGCAGTACTTC
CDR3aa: CASSPGQGYEQYF

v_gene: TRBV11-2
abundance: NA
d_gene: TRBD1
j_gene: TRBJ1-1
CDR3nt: TGTGCCAGCAGCTTAGATCGGCAGCGACAGGGTCGAACTGAAGCTTTCTTT
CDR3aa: CASSLDRQRQGRTEAFF

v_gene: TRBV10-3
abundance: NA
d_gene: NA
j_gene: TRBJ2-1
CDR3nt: TGTGCCATCAGTGAAACAGATGAGCAGTTCTTC
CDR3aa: CAISETDEQFF

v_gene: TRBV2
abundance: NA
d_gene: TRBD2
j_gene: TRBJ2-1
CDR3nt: TGTGCCAGCAGTGATCTGGCTAGCGGGGTGTACAATGAGCAGTTCTTC
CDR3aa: CASSDLASGVYNEQFF

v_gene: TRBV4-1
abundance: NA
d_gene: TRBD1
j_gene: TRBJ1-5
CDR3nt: TGCGCCAGCAGCCTGACTGCGGGACAGGGAGGACAGCCCCAGCATTTT
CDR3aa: CASSLTAGQGGQPQHF

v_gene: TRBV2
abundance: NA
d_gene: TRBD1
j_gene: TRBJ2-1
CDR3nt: TGTGCCAGCAGTCCGGGACAGGGGGCGTGGGTGCAGTTCTTC
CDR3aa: CASSPGQGAWVQFF

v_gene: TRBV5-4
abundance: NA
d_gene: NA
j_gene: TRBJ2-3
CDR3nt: TGTGCCAGCAGCGCCGCGGGGTGGACTAGCACAGATACGCAGTATTTT
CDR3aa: CASSAAGWTSTDTQYF

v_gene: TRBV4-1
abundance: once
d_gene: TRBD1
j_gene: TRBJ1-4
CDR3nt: TGCGCCAGCAGCCTAGCCACAGGGGTGGCTAATGAAAAACTGTTTTTT
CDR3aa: CASSLATGVANEKLFF

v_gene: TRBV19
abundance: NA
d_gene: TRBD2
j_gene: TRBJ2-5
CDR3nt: TGTGCCAGTAGTGAACTAGCGGAAGAGACCCAGTACTTC
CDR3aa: CASSELAEETQYF

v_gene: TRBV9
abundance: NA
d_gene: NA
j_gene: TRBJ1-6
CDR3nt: TGTGCCAGCAGCCCCAGCCTCTCGGACAGCGCGGGAGTACCCCTCCACTTT
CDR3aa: CASSPSLSDSAGVPLHF

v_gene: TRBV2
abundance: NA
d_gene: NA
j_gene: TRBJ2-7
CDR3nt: TGTGCCATCAAACGGAGTGAGCAGTACTTC
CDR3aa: CAIKRSEQYF

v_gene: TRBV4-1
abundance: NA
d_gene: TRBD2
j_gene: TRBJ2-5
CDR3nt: TGCGCCAGCAGCCAAGATCGTGGGGGACTAGCGGAGACCCAGTACTTC
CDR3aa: CASSQDRGGLAETQYF

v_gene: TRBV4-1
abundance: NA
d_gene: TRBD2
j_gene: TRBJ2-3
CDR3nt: TGCGCCAGCAGCCTGACTAGCGGGGGGGCTGGAGATACGCAGTATTTT
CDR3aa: CASSLTSGGAGDTQYF

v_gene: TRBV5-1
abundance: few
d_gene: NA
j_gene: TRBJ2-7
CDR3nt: TGCGCCAGCACCCCCCTGTCGGGGATATACGAGCAGTACTTC
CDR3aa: CASTPLSGIYEQYF

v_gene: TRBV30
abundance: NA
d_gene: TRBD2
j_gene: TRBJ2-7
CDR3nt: TGTGCCTGGAGTTCCGGGACTAGCTGGGTCGAGCAGTACTTC
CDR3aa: CAWSSGTSWVEQYF

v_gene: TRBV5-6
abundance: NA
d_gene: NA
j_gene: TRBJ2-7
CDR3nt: TGTGCCAGCAGCTTGGTTAACAGCAACTACGAGCAGTACTTC
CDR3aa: CASSLVNSNYEQYF

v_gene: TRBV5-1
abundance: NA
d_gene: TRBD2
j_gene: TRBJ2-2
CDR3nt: TGCGCCAGCAGCCGATCCACTAGGACTAGTCCCTCCCGAACTTACACCGGGGAGCTGTTTTTT
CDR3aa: CASSRSTRTSPSRTYTGELFF

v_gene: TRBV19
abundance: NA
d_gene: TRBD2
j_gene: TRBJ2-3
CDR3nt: TGTGCCAGTAGTTCTAGCGGGGCCAGCACAGATACGCAGTATTTT
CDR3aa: CASSSSGASTDTQYF

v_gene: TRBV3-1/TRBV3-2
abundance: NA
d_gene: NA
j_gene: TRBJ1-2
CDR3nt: TGTGCCAGCAGCCCCAAACATACGGGGGGCTACACCTTC
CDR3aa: CASSPKHTGGYTF

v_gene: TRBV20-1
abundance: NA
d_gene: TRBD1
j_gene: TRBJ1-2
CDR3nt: TGCAGTGCTTCGACAGGGATTTTCGACACCTTC
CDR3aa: CSASTGIFDTF

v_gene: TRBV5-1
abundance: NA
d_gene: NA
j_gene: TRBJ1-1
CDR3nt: TGCGCCAGCAGCTTGATTGACAGGCTGGGGGTGGAAGCTTTCTTT
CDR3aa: CASSLIDRLGVEAFF

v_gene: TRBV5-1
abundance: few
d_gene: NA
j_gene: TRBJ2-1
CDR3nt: TGCGCCAGCAGCTTGGATGGGCGGGGATACAATGAGCAGTTCTTC
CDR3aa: CASSLDGRGYNEQFF